This record looks at one TCR beta chain sequence and its context. The sample belongs to a study of blood T cell repertoires in COVID-19. On the study more broadly: PBMCs, B-cell-depleted T cells, or T cells were the source of the cDNA or gDNA that made up the material.

The CDR3 length is 18 residues. Methods used by the authors: Estimates of nucleated cell counts were drawn from the amplification of reference gene primers. Clones were read by immunoSEQ multiplex PCR, and TCRdb kept only the in-frame ones, dropping some. That table is the source of V, J and clone size, and D and trimming were worked out from the DNA. Of roughly 180,000 clones in the sample, around 87% were seen once. The specimen sequenced was peripheral blood. This clonotype originated in a woman between 25 and 40 years old with active or convalescent COVID-19. The chain combines TRBV21-1 with TRBJ2-1; TRBD1 is the table's D call, not checked against the DNA. TRBV21-1 has pseudogene status. The CDR3 loop reads CASSKGEEGQGPYNEQFF. CDR3 DNA: TGTGCCAGCAGCAAAGGCGAGGAGGGACAGGGACCCTACAATGAGCAGTTCTTC.